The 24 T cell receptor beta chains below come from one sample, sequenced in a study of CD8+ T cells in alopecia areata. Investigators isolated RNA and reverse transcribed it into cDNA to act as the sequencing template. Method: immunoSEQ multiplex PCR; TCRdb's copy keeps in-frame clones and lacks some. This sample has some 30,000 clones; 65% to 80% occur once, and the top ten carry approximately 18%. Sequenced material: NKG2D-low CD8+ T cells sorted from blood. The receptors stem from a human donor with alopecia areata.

The CDR3 region has the DNA TGTGCCAGCAGCTTAGGTCTAGCGGGATCCTACAATGAGCAGTTCTTC. This gives the protein CASSLGLAGSYNEQFF. The V call is TRBV7-8, the J call TRBJ2-1; 9 positions match TRBD2. With 1 base clipped from V and 1 base from J, the junction kept 2 bases outside the gene matches. The length of the CDR3 is 16 residues. Germline V gene data show CDR1 as SGHVS and CDR2 as FQNEAQ.

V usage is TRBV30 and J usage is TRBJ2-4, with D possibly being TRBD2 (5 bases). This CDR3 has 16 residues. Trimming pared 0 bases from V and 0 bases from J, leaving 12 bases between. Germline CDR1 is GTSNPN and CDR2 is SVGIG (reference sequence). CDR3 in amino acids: CAWSVRGGLAKNIQYF. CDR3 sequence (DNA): TGTGCCTGGAGTGTACGCGGCGGACTAGCCAAAAACATTCAGTACTTC.

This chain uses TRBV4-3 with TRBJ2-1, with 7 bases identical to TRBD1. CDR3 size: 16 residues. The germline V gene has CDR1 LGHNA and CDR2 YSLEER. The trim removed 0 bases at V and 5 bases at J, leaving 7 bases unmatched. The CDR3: CASSQEDRMGHNEQFF. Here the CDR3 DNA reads TGCGCCAGCAGCCAAGAGGACAGGATGGGGCACAATGAGCAGTTCTTC.

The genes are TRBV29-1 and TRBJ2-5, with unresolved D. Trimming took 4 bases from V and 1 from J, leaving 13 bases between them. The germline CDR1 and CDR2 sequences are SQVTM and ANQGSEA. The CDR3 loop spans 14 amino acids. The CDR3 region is CSVVGVTVQETQYF. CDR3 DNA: TGCAGCGTTGTGGGCGTCACGGTCCAAGAGACCCAGTACTTC.

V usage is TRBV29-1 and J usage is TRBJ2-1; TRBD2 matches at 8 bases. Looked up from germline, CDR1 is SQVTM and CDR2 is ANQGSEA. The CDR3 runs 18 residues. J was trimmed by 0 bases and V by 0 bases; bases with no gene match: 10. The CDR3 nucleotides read TGCAGCGTTGAAGATGCGAGACTAGCGCGAAGCTCCTACAATGAGCAGTTCTTC. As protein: CSVEDARLARSSYNEQFF.

The DNA for the CDR3 is TGCAGCGTTGAATTAGCCAGGTCCGTTCAAGAGACCCAGTACTTC. Translating it yields CSVELARSVQETQYF. The rearrangement uses TRBV29-1 and TRBJ2-5; no reliable D call. Germline V CDR1 and CDR2: SQVTM, ANQGSEA. Between the trimmed V and J ends, which lost 2 bases and 2 bases, there was a span of 15 bases. This CDR3 has 15 residues.

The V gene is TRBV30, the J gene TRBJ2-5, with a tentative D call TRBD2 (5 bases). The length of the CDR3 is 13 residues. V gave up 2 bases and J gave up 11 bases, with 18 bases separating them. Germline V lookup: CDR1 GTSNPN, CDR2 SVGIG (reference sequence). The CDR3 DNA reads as TGTGCCTGGAGTTATGGCCCCGAGGGTGAGCAGTACTTC. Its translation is CAWSYGPEGEQYF.

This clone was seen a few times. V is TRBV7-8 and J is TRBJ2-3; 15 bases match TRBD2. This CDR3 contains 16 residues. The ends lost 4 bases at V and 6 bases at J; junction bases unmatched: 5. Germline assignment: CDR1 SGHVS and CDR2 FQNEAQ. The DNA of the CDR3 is TGTGCCAGCAGCTCCCGGACTAGCGGGGGGGCCGATACGCAGTATTTT. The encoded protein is CASSSRTSGGADTQYF.

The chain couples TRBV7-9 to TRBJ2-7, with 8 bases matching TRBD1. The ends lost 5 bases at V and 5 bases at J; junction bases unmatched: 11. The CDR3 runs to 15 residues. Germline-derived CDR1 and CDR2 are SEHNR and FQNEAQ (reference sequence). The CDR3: CASSPPRTGSDEQYF. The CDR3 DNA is TGTGCCAGCAGCCCCCCGAGGACAGGGTCCGACGAGCAGTACTTC.

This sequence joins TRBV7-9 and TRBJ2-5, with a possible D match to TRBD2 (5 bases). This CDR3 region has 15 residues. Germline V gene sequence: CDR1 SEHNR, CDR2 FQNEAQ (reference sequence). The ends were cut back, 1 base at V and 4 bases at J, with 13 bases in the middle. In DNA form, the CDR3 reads TGTGCCAGCAGCTTAGACATGGAGGTCGGAGAGACCCAGTACTTC. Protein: CASSLDMEVGETQYF.

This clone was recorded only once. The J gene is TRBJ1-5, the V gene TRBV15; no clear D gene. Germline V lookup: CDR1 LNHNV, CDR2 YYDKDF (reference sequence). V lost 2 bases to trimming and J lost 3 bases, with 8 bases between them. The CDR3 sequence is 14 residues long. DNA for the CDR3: TGTGCCACCAGCAGACACAGTCACAATCAGCCCCAGCATTTT. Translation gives CATSRHSHNQPQHF.

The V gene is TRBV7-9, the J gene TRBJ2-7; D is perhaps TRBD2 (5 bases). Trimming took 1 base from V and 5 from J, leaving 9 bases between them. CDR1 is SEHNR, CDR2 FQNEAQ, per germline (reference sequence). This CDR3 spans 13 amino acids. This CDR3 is CASSLGTSDEQYF. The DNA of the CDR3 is TGTGCCAGCAGCTTAGGCACTAGTGACGAGCAGTACTTC.

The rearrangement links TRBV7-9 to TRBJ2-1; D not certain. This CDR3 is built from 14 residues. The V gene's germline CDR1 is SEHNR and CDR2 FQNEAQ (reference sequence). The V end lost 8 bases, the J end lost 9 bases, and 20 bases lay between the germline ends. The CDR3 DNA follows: TGTGCCAGCGAGGTCGGATGGGCCCCCGGTGAGCAGTTCTTC. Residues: CASEVGWAPGEQFF.

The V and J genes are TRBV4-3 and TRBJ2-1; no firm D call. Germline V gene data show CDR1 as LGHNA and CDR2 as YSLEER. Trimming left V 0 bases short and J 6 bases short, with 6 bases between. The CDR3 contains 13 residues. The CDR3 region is CASSQDMGNEQFF. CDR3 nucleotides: TGCGCCAGCAGCCAAGATATGGGCAATGAGCAGTTCTTC.

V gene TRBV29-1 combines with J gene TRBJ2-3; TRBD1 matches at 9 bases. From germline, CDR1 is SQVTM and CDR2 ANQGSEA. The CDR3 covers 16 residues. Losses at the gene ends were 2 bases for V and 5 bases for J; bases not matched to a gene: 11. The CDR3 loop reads CSVELDAGQGIDTQYF. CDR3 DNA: TGCAGCGTTGAATTGGATGCAGGACAGGGGATAGATACGCAGTATTTT.

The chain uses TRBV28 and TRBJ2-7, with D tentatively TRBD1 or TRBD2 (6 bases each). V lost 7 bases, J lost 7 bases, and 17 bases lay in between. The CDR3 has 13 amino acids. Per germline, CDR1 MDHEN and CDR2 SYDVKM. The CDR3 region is CASTNRVAGEQYF. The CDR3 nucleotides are TGTGCCAGCACCAACAGGGTGGCGGGGGAGCAGTACTTC.

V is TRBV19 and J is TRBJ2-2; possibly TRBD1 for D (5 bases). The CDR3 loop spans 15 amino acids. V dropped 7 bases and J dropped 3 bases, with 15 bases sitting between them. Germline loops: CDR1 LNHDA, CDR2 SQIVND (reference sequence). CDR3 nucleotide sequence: TGTGCCAGTAAAGGACATAGATTCGACACCGGGGAGCTGTTTTTT. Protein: CASKGHRFDTGELFF.

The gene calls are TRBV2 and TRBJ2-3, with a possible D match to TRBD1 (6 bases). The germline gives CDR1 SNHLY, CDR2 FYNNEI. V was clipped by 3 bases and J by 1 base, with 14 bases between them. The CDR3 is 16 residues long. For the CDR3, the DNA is TGTGCCAGCAGTGATGATGCCCAGGGGCGCACAGATACGCAGTATTTT. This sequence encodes CASSDDAQGRTDTQYF.

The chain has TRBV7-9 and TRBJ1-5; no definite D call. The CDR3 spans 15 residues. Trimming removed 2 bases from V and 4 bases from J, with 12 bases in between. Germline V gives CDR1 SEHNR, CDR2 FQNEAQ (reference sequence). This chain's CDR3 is CASSLWSEVNQPQHF. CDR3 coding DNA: TGTGCCAGCAGCTTATGGTCGGAAGTTAATCAGCCCCAGCATTTT.

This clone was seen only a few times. CDR3 sequence (DNA): TGTGCCACCTCGCCTAGCGGGGGGCCAGATACGCAGTATTTT. The encoded protein is CATSPSGGPDTQYF. This rearrangement joins TRBV19 to TRBJ2-3, with TRBD2 matching over 11 bases. With V trimmed by 10 bases and J by 4 bases, 7 bases remained unmatched. CDR1 and CDR2 from the germline V gene are LNHDA and SQIVND (reference sequence). CDR3 length: 14 amino acids.

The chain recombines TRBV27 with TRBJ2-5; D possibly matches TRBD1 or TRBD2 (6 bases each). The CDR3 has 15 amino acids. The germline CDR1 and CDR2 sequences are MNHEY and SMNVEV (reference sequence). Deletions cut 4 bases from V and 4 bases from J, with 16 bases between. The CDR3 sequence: CASSSRGHQGETQYF. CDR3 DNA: TGTGCCAGCAGTTCCCGGGGGCATCAGGGAGAGACCCAGTACTTC.

This CDR3 is CASRPGHYVGNIQYF. DNA of the CDR3: TGTGCCAGCAGGCCCGGACATTATGTTGGGAACATTCAGTACTTC. The chain carries TRBV6-5 and TRBJ2-4; D may be TRBD1 (5 bases). Germline V gene data show CDR1 as MNHEY and CDR2 as SVGAGI. The length of the CDR3 is 15 residues. V was cut by 6 bases and J by 7 bases, with 19 bases left in between.

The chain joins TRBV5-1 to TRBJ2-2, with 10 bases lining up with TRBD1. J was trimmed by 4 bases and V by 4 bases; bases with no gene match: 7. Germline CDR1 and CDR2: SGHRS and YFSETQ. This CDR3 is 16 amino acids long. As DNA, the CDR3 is TGCGCCAGCAGCGAAGGGACAGGGGACGGCACCGGGGAGCTGTTTTTT. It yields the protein CASSEGTGDGTGELFF.

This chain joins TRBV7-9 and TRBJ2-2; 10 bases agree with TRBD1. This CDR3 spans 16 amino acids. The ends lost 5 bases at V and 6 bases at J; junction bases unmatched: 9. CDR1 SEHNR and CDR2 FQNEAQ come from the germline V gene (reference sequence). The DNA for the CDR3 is TGTGCCAGCAGCCATACGCCGGGACAGGGGTCCGGGGAGCTGTTTTTT. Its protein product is CASSHTPGQGSGELFF.